These 24 T cell receptor beta chains originate from one sample sequenced in a study of identical twins. TCRdb reprocessed the 5' RACE reads with MiXCR, giving one entry per CDR3 protein. Of about 720,000 distinct CDR3 sequences in the sample, 15% to 20% were seen once. The sample was also reused in another study, on T cells expressing NK-cell markers.

Sequencing was done on a sample of PBMCs. Source of these receptors: a woman under 30 in good health.

This clonotype was found many times. CDR3 loop: CASSLDGGGTEAFF. DNA for the CDR3: TGCGCCAGCAGCTTGGACGGGGGTGGCACTGAAGCTTTCTTT. The chain joins TRBV5-1 to TRBJ1-1; possibly TRBD1 for D (5 bases). There are 14 residues in the CDR3. Trimming took off 0 bases at V and 4 bases at J, with 10 bases between the two ends. Germline V CDR1 and CDR2: SGHRS, YFSETQ.

The chain joins TRBV5-1 to TRBJ1-1; D unresolved. CDR1 is SGHRS and CDR2 is YFSETQ in the germline V gene. Deletions cut 0 bases from V and 5 bases from J, with 8 bases between. The CDR3 totals 13 residues. The CDR3 protein is CASSLEPKTEAFF. The CDR3 DNA reads as TGCGCCAGCAGCTTGGAACCCAAAACTGAAGCTTTCTTT.

This clonotype was counted ten times or more. CDR3 sequence: CASSANRDRDKHGYTF. The CDR3 region has the DNA TGTGCCAGCAGTGCGAACCGGGACAGGGACAAGCATGGCTACACCTTC. This chain uses TRBV12-3 or TRBV12-4 with TRBJ1-2, with 9 bases that match TRBD1. The J segment lost 6 bases and the V segment lost 5 bases, leaving 13 bases of the junction unmatched. The CDR3 has 16 amino acids.

This clonotype has just a few counts. V usage is TRBV5-5 and J usage is TRBJ2-7; no clear D gene. Trimming took off 0 bases at V and 3 bases at J, with 13 bases between the two ends. The germline V gene encodes CDR1 SGHKS and CDR2 YYEKEE (reference sequence). The CDR3 has 15 residues. The CDR3 DNA reads TGTGCCAGCAGCTTGGGGTCTCCTGACCTCTACGAGCAGTACTTC. Its protein is CASSLGSPDLYEQYF.

This clonotype was seen only a few times. V is TRBV12-3 or TRBV12-4 and J is TRBJ2-1, with TRBD2 matching over 9 bases. J lost 6 bases, V lost 3 bases, and 6 bases had no gene match. CDR3 length: 15 residues. The CDR3 spells CASSFGGGRANEQFF. The CDR3 coding sequence is TGTGCCAGCAGTTTCGGGGGCGGGAGGGCCAATGAGCAGTTCTTC.

There are many counts of this clonotype. This rearrangement joins TRBV7-2 to TRBJ2-7, with 8 positions matching TRBD2. Trimming took 1 base from V and 2 from J; bases not matched to a gene: 4. The CDR3 is 15 amino acids. Germline loops: CDR1 SGHTA, CDR2 FQGNSA. This CDR3 reads CASSLVSGSAYEQYF. For the CDR3, the DNA is TGTGCCAGCAGCTTAGTGAGCGGGAGTGCCTACGAGCAGTACTTC.

This clonotype was counted a few times. The chain joins TRBV10-3 to TRBJ2-7; 11 bases agree with TRBD2. CDR1 and CDR2 (germline): ENHRY, SYGVKD. With V trimmed by 4 bases and J by 2 bases, 7 bases remained unmatched. CDR3 length: 16 amino acids. The CDR3, as DNA: TGTGCCATCAGTGTAACTAGCGGGAGCAATCCCTACGAGCAGTACTTC. Protein: CAISVTSGSNPYEQYF.

This chain connects TRBV12-3 or TRBV12-4 to TRBJ1-1; no clear D gene. The CDR3 has 14 residues. V was clipped by 6 bases and J by 8 bases, with 19 bases between them. CDR3 bases: TGTGCCAGCAGCCGTTTGGGAGGGCGTAACGAAGCTTTCTTT. Its protein product is CASSRLGGRNEAFF.

This clonotype was found a few times. This chain uses TRBV7-2 with TRBJ2-7, with D hard to call. Trimming stripped 6 bases from V and 0 bases from J, with 9 bases between. CDR1 SGHTA and CDR2 FQGNSA come from the germline V gene. The CDR3 is made up of 13 amino acids. The CDR3 coding sequence is TGTGCCAGCAGTCAAAGGAGCTCCTACGAGCAGTACTTC. As protein: CASSQRSSYEQYF.

This clonotype has at least ten counts. The J gene is TRBJ1-1, the V gene TRBV5-1, with D unresolved. Trimming took off 0 bases at V and 1 base at J, with 7 bases between the two ends. This CDR3 region has 14 residues. CDR1 and CDR2 (germline): SGHRS, YFSETQ. The CDR3 DNA sequence: TGCGCCAGCAGCTTGGCCGCAGGGAACACTGAAGCTTTCTTT. Its translation: CASSLAAGNTEAFF.

The rearrangement joins TRBV7-9 to TRBJ1-5; 10 nucleotides align to TRBD1. From germline, CDR1 is SEHNR and CDR2 FQNEAQ (reference sequence). The CDR3 has 14 amino acids. The J segment lost 9 bases and the V segment lost 3 bases, leaving 5 bases of the junction unmatched. For the CDR3, the DNA is TGTGCCAGCAGCTTCGGACAGGGGGTAGGGCCCCAGCATTTT. Amino acids: CASSFGQGVGPQHF.

The chain employs TRBV6-1 and TRBJ1-3; the match to TRBD1 covers 7 bases. J gave up 2 bases and V 6 bases, and 7 bases lay outside the gene matches. Germline V gene lookup returns CDR1 MNHNS and CDR2 SASEGT. The CDR3 covers 15 residues. CDR3 residues: CASSRQGLTGNTIYF. The CDR3 bases are TGTGCCAGCAGCCGACAGGGCCTCACTGGAAACACCATATATTTT.

This clonotype has a handful of counts. The genes are TRBV30 and TRBJ2-7, with D hard to call. The germline V and J ends were trimmed by 0 bases and 4 bases, with 7 bases remaining between them. This CDR3 is 12 amino acids long. Germline assignment: CDR1 GTSNPN and CDR2 SVGIG (reference sequence). The CDR3: CAWSVPAYEQYF. For the CDR3, the DNA is TGTGCCTGGAGTGTACCGGCATACGAGCAGTACTTC.

The chain joins TRBV7-9 to TRBJ2-3; D not certain. CDR3 length: 12 amino acids. The germline CDR1 and CDR2 sequences are SEHNR and FQNEAQ (reference sequence). Trimming shortened V by 10 bases and J by 5 bases, and 13 bases separated the two germline ends. CDR3 loop: CATAPLGDTQYF. The CDR3 bases are TGTGCCACCGCCCCCTTGGGAGATACGCAGTATTTT.

The chain joins TRBV10-3 to TRBJ2-7, with D possibly matching TRBD1 (5 bases). Germline CDR1 ENHRY, CDR2 SYGVKD. The CDR3 runs 11 residues. V dropped 10 bases and J dropped 1 base, with 8 bases sitting between them. The CDR3 loop reads CATQGSYEQYF. DNA for the CDR3: TGTGCCACCCAGGGATCCTACGAGCAGTACTTC.

The chain employs TRBV7-9 and TRBJ2-3; D is undetermined. The CDR3 covers 13 residues. CDR1 and CDR2 from the germline V gene are SEHNR and FQNEAQ (reference sequence). Trimming pared 7 bases from V and 2 bases from J, leaving 10 bases between. The CDR3 loop reads CASIRADTDTQYF. The DNA of the CDR3 is TGTGCCAGCATTAGGGCAGACACAGATACGCAGTATTTT.

This clonotype was seen a handful of times. The chain joins TRBV6-1 to TRBJ1-1, with D possibly TRBD1 on 5 matching bases. V lost 7 bases and J 3 bases, leaving 18 bases between the germline ends. Per germline, CDR1 MNHNS and CDR2 SASEGT. The CDR3 length is 15 residues. CDR3 DNA: TGTGCCAGCATTCCCCCGGGGGGAAGGGACACTGAAGCTTTCTTT. Encoded protein: CASIPPGGRDTEAFF.

The chain couples TRBV12-3 or TRBV12-4 to TRBJ1-5; D is undetermined. This CDR3 comprises 15 residues. V was pared by 1 base and J by 1 base, with 8 bases between. The CDR3 here is CASSLGFWSNQPQHF. In nucleotides, the CDR3 is TGTGCCAGCAGTTTAGGGTTCTGGAGCAATCAGCCCCAGCATTTT.

This clonotype appeared a few times. V gene TRBV3-1 combines with J gene TRBJ2-1; the match to TRBD2 covers 8 bases. The CDR3 runs to 17 residues. V shed 1 base and J 5 bases; nucleotides not matched to a gene: 10. Germline V gene lookup returns CDR1 LGHDT and CDR2 YNNKEL (reference sequence). The CDR3 coding sequence is TGTGCCAGCAGCCAAGTGCCGTACAGCGGGGGCCACAATGAGCAGTTCTTC. It is translated as CASSQVPYSGGHNEQFF.

The V and J genes are TRBV5-5 and TRBJ1-6, with TRBD1 as a possible D gene (5 bases). Trimming pared 0 bases from V and 10 bases from J, leaving 17 bases between. Germline CDR1 reads SGHKS; CDR2 reads YYEKEE (reference sequence). CDR3 length: 16 amino acids. The CDR3 spells CASSLGAGRGGSPLHF. CDR3 sequence (DNA): TGTGCCAGCAGCTTGGGTGCCGGGCGCGGGGGGTCACCCCTCCACTTT.

The genes are TRBV5-6 and TRBJ1-2; the D gene is possibly TRBD1 (5 bases). The ends were cut back, 4 bases at V and 6 bases at J, with 16 bases in the middle. Looked up from germline, CDR1 is SGHDT and CDR2 is YYEEEE. The CDR3 runs 14 residues. The CDR3: CASSPKTVKNGYTF. As DNA, the CDR3 is TGTGCCAGCAGCCCAAAGACAGTTAAGAATGGCTACACCTTC.

This clonotype showed up just a few times. The V and J genes are TRBV15 and TRBJ2-7, with D uncertain. The CDR3 is 14 residues long. Germline CDR1 LNHNV, CDR2 YYDKDF (reference sequence). V lost 1 base, J lost 5 bases, and 12 bases lay in between. In DNA, the CDR3 is TGTGCCACCAGCAGAGTGGTTAAGGGAAACGAGCAGTACTTC. Encoded protein: CATSRVVKGNEQYF.

This clonotype was counted many times. V and J are TRBV5-6 and TRBJ1-2, with TRBD1 identical over 10 bases. The V gene's germline CDR1 is SGHDT and CDR2 YYEEEE. This CDR3 spans 14 amino acids. The V and J ends lost 4 bases and 4 bases, in that order; junction bases with no gene match: 4. The CDR3 protein is CASSMGQGSYGYTF. The CDR3 region has the DNA TGTGCCAGCAGCATGGGACAGGGGAGCTATGGCTACACCTTC.

The chain links TRBV9 to TRBJ2-2, with D perhaps assigned TRBD1 or TRBD2 (5 bases each). The V end lost 4 bases, the J end lost 6 bases, and 13 bases lay between the germline ends. The CDR3 contains 14 residues. Germline-derived CDR1 and CDR2 are SGDLS and YYNGEE. CDR3: CASSPQTGPGELFF. The CDR3 DNA is TGTGCCAGCAGCCCTCAGACGGGACCCGGGGAGCTGTTTTTT.